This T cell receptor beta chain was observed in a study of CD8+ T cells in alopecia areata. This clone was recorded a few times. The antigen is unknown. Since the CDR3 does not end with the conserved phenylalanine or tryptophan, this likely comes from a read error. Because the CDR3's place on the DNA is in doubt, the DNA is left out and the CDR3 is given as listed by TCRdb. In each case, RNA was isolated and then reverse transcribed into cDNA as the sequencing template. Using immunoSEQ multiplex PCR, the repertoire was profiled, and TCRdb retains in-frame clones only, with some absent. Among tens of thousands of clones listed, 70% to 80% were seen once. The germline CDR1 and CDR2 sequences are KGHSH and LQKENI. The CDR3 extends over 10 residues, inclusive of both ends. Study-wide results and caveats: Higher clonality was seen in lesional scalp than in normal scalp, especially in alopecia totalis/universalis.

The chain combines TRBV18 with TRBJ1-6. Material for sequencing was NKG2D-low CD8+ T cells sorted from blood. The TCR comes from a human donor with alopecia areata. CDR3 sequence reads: CASSPRKTPK.